This entry describes one TCR beta chain. The target antigen is unknown. These data belong to a study of OX40 agonist ivuxolimab in advanced cancers. Regarding the study as a whole: At 0.1 to 3.0 mg/kg and by week 6, CD4+ and CD8+ T cells in the blood had expanded clonally. Clonal expansion was among the lowest in partial responders at 0.1-3.0 mg/kg, especially CD8+.

The table came from immunoSEQ multiplex PCR; TCRdb's copy has only in-frame clones and leaves some out. The data show tens of thousands of clones, about 84% seen once. This CDR3 spans 17 amino acids. V trimming: 4 bases; J trimming: 2 bases; junction bases outside the gene matches: 9. Germline loops: CDR1 SGHRS, CDR2 YFSETQ. The sample here was CD4+ or CD8+ T cells sorted from blood, taken in a trial of the OX40 agonist ivuxolimab. This chain links TRBV5-1 with TRBJ2-3; TRBD2 matches at 11 bases. The sequence was collected from an adult with an advanced solid tumor such as melanoma, head and neck, liver or kidney cancer. The CDR3 here is CASSPLLAGGYTDTQYF. CDR3 coding DNA: TGCGCCAGCAGCCCCTTATTAGCGGGAGGGTACACAGATACGCAGTATTTT.